This TCR beta chain stems from a study of regulatory T cells in long-lasting Graves disease. Notes on the study in general: Samples came from peripheral blood alone, without thyroid tissue.

In its sample, this clonotype was seen a few times. Its antigen is not identified. It may be a read error: a sequence one base away is much more abundant. The CDR3 runs to 13 residues. TCR beta libraries were built with iRepertoire HTBI primers and Arm-PCR of CDR3 regions. TCRdb passed the multiplex PCR reads through MiXCR, listing each CDR3 protein once. The top ten hold less than 35% of the sample, which has almost 350,000 distinct CDR3 sequences, 20% seen once. Time point given: persistent/refractory GD, antithyroid drugs over 5 years with positive TRAb. Scientists built the TCR library using RNA that was extracted from PBMCs.

V is TRBV12-3 or TRBV12-4 and J is TRBJ1-5, with unresolved D. The specimen was peripheral blood mononuclear cells (PBMCs), collected when the disease was refractory, from a patient treated with antithyroid drugs. The sequence derives from a female donor with Graves disease. CDR3 in amino acids: CAGSYDSNQPQHF. As DNA, the CDR3 is TGTGCCGGCAGTTACGATAGCAATCAGCCCCAGCATTTT.